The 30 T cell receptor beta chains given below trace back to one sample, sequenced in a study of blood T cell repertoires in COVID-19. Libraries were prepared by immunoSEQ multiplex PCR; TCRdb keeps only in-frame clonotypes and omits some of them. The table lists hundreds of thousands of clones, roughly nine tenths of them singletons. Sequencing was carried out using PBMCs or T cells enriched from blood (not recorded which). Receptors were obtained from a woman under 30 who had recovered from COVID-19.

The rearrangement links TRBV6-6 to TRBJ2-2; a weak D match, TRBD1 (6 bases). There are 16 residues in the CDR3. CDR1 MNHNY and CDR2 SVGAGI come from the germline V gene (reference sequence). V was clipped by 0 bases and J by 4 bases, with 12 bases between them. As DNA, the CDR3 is TGTGCCAGCAGTTACTCAACAGGGTCCGGCACCGGGGAGCTGTTTTTT. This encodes CASSYSTGSGTGELFF.

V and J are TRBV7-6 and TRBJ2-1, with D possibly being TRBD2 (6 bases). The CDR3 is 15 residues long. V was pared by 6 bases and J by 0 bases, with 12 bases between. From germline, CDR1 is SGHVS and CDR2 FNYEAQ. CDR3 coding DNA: TGTGCCAGCAGGCCTAGCGCTAGCTCCTACAATGAGCAGTTCTTC. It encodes CASRPSASSYNEQFF.

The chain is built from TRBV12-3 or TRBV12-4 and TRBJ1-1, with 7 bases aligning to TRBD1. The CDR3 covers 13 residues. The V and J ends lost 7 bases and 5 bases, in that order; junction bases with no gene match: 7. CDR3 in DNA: TGTGCCAGCACCTCGACAGGGCGGACTGAAGCTTTCTTT. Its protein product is CASTSTGRTEAFF.

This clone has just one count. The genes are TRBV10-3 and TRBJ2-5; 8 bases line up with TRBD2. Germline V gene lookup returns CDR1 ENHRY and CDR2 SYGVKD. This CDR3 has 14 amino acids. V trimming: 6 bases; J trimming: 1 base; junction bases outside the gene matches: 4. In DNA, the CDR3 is TGTGCCATCAGCCGCGGGGGGCCCCAAGAGACCCAGTACTTC. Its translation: CAISRGGPQETQYF.

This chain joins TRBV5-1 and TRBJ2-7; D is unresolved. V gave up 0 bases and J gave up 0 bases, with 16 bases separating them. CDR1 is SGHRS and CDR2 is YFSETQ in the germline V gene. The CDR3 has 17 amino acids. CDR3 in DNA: TGCGCCAGCAGCTTGGAATTGGGTGAAGCGCTCTCCTACGAGCAGTACTTC. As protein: CASSLELGEALSYEQYF.

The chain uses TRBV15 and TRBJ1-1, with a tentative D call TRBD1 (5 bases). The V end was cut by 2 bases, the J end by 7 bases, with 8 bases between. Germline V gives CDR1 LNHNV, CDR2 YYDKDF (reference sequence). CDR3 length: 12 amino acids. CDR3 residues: CATSRPDSEAFF. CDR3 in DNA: TGTGCCACCAGCAGACCTGACAGTGAAGCTTTCTTT.

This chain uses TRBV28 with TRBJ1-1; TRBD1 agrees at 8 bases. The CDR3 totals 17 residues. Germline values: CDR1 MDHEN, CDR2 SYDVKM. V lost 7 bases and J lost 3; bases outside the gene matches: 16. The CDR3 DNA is TGTGCCAGCACCCTAATCAGGGGGCCTGGGTTGGACACTGAAGCTTTCTTT. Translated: CASTLIRGPGLDTEAFF.

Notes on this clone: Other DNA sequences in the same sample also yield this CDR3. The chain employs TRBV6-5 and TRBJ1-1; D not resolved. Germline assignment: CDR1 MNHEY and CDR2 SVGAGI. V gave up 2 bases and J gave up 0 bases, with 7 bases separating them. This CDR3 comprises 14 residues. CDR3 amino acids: CASSYIGVNTEAFF. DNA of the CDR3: TGTGCCAGCAGTTACATCGGGGTGAACACTGAAGCTTTCTTT.

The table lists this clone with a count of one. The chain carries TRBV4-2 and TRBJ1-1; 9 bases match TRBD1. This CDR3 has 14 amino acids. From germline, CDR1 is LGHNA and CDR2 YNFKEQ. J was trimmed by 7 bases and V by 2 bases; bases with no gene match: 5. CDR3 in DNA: TGTGCCAGCAGCCAAACCGGGACAGGGATTGAAGCTTTCTTT. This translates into CASSQTGTGIEAFF.

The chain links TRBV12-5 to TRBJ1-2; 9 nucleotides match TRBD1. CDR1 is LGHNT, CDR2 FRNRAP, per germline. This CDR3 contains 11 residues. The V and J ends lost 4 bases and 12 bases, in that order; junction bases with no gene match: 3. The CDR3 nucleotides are TGTGCTAGTGGTTCGGGACAGGGACACACCTTC. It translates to CASGSGQGHTF.

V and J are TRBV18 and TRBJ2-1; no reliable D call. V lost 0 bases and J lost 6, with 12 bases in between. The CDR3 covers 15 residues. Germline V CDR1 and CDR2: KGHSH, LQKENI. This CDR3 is CASSPPERLANEQFF. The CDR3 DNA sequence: TGTGCCAGCTCACCACCGGAACGACTGGCCAATGAGCAGTTCTTC.

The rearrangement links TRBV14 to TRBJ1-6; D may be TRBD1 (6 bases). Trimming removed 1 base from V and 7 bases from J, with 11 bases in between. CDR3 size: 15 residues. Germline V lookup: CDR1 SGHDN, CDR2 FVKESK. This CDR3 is CASSQVTGRNSPLHF. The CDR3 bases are TGTGCCAGCAGCCAAGTTACAGGGAGAAATTCACCCCTCCACTTT. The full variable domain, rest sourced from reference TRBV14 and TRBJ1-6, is EAGVTQFPSHSVIEKGQTVTLRCDPISGHDNLYWYRRVMGKEIKFLLHFVKESKQDESGMPNNRFLAERTGGTYSTLKVQPAELEDSGVYFCASSQVTGRNSPLHFGNGTRLTVT.

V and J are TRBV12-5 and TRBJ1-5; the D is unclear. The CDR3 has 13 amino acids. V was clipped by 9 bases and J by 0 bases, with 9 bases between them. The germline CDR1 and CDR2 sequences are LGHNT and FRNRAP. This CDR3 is CASAIYSNQPQHF. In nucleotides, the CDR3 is TGTGCTAGCGCTATTTATAGCAATCAGCCCCAGCATTTT.

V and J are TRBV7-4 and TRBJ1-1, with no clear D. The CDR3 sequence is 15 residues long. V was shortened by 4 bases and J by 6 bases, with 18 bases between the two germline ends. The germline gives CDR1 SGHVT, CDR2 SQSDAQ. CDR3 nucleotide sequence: TGTGCCAGCAGCTCACCCAAGCGGGTTCAGTCTGAAGCTTTCTTT. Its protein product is CASSSPKRVQSEAFF.

The CDR3, as DNA: TGCGCCAGCAGCCAAGATCGGGAGGAAGGCTACGAGCAGTACTTC. As protein: CASSQDREEGYEQYF. The chain employs TRBV4-1 and TRBJ2-7, with 7 positions matching TRBD2. The CDR3 extends over 15 amino acids. Germline values: CDR1 MGHRA, CDR2 YSYEKL. V was clipped by 0 bases and J by 3 bases; unmatched bases: 5.

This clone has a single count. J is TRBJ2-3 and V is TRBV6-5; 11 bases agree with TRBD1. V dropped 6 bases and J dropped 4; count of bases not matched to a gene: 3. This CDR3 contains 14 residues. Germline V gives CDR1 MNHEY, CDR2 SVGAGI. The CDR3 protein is CASRGQGDSDTQYF. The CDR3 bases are TGTGCCAGCAGGGGACAGGGGGATTCAGATACGCAGTATTTT.

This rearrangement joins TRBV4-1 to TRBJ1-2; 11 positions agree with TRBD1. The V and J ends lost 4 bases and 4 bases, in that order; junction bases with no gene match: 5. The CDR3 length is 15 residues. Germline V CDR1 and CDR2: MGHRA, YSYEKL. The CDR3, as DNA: TGCGCCAGCAGCCTCGGACAGGGGGCACCCTATGGCTACACCTTC. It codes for CASSLGQGAPYGYTF.

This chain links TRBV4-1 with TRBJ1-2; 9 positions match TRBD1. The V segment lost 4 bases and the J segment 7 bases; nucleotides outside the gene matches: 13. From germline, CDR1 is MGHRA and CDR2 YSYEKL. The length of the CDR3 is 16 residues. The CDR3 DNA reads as TGCGCCAGCAGCCCCAGCGTCGGACAGGGGATGGCTGGCTACACCTTC. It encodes CASSPSVGQGMAGYTF.

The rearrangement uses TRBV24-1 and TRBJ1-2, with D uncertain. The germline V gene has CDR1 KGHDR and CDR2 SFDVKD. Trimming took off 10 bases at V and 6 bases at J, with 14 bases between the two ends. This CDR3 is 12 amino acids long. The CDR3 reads CATWSGENGYTF. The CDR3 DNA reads TGTGCCACTTGGAGCGGGGAAAATGGCTACACCTTC.

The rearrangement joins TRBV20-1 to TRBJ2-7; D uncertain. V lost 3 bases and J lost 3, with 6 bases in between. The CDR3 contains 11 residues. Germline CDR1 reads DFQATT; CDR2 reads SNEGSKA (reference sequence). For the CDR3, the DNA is TGCAGTGCTAGGACATACTACGAGCAGTACTTC. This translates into CSARTYYEQYF.

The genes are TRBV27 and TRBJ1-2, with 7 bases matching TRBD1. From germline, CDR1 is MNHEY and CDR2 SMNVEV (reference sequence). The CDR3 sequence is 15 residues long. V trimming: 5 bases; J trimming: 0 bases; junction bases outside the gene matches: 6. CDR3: CASSIRGNANYGYTF. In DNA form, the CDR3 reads TGTGCCAGCAGTATCAGGGGGAATGCTAACTATGGCTACACCTTC.

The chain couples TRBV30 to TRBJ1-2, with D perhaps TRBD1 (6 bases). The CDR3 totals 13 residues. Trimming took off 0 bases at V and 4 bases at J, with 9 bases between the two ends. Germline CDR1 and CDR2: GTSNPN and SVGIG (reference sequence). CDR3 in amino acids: CAWSVRGGYGYTF. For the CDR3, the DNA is TGTGCCTGGAGTGTACGAGGGGGCTATGGCTACACCTTC.

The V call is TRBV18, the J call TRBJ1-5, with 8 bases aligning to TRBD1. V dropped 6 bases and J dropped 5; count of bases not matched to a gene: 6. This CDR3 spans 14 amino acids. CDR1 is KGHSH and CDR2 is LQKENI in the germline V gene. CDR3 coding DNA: TGTGCCAGCTCGGCGGACAGGGCTTATCAGCCCCAGCATTTT. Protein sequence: CASSADRAYQPQHF.

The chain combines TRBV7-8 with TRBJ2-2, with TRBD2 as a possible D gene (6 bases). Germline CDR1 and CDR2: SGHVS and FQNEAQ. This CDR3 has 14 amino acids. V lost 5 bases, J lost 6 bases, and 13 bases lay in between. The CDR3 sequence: CASSLNGGPGELFF. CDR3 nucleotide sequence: TGTGCCAGCAGCCTCAACGGGGGTCCCGGGGAGCTGTTTTTT.

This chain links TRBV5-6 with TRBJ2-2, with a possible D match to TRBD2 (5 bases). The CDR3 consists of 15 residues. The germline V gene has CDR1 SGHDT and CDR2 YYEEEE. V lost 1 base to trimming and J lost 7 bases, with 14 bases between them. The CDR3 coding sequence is TGTGCCAGCAGCTTGAGTCCCGCTGCGGGCGGGGAGCTGTTTTTT. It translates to CASSLSPAAGGELFF.

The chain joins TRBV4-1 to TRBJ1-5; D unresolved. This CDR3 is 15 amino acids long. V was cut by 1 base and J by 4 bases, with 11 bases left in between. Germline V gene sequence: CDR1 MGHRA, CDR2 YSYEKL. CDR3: CASSQVWGANQPQHF. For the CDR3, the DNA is TGCGCCAGCAGCCAAGTCTGGGGAGCAAATCAGCCCCAGCATTTT.

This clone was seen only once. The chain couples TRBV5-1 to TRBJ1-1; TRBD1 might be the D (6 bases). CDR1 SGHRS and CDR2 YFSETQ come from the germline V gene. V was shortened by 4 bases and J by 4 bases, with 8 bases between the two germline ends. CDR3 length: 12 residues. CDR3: CASSPQGTEAFF. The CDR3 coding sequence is TGCGCCAGCAGCCCACAGGGCACTGAAGCTTTCTTT.

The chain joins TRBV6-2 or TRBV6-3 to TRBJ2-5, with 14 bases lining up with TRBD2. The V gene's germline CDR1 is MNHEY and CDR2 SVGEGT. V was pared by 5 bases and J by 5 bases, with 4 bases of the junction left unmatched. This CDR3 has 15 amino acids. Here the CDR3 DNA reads TGTGCCAGCAGTAGGACTAGCGGGGGGCTGGAGACCCAGTACTTC. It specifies CASSRTSGGLETQYF.

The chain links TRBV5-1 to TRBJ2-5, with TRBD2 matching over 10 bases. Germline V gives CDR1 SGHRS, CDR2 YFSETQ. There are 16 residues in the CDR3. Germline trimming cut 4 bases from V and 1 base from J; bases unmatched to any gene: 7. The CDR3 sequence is CASSPGLAVFQETQYF. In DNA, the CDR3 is TGCGCCAGCAGCCCCGGACTAGCGGTCTTCCAAGAGACCCAGTACTTC.

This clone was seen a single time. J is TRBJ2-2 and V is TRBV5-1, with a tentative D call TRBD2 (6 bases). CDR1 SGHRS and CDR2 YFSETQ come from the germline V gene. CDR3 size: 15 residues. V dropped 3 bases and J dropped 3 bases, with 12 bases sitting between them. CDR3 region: CASSSTGTDTGELFF. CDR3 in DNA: TGCGCCAGCAGCTCAACCGGGACTGACACCGGGGAGCTGTTTTTT.